This TCR beta chain was sequenced during a study of blood T cells in healthy people across ages. Study observations and caveats: Observed TCR beta diversity per million T cells went down as age went up. This fall followed a roughly linear course with age. Long-lived donors exceeded aged donors in naive CD4+ cells and diversity.

Comment on this clonotype: Its target is not known.

A sample-barcoded 5' primer and a J-beta primer mix were used in a second PCR of about 7 to 12 cycles. Each CDR3 protein gets one entry after TCRdb re-called the 5' RACE reads with MiXCR. The table lists about 1,500,000 distinct CDR3 sequences, 42% of them singletons. CDR1 is MNHEY, CDR2 SVGAGI, per germline. Trimming shortened V by 4 bases and J by 0 bases, and 12 bases separated the two germline ends. This CDR3 has 15 amino acids. V is TRBV6-5 and J is TRBJ1-1; D remains ambiguous. The sample taken for sequencing was blood. This TCR was sampled from a woman younger than 35 in good health. CDR3 sequence reads: CASSSDPGMNTEAFF. Here the CDR3 DNA reads TGTGCCAGCAGTTCGGATCCCGGGATGAACACTGAAGCTTTCTTT.